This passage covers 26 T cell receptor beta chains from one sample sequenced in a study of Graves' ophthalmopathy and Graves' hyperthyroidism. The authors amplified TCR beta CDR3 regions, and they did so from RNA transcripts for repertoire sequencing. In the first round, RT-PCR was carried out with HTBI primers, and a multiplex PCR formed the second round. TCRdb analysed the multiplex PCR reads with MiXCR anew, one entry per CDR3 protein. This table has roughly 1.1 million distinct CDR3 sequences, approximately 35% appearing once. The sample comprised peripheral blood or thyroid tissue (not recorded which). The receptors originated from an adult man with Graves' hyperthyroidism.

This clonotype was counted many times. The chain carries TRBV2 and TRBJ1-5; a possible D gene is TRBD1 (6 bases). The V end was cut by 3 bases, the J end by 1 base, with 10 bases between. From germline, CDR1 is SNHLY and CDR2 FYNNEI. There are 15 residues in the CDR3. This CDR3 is CASSDYRESNQPQHF. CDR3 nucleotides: TGTGCCAGCAGTGATTACAGGGAAAGCAATCAGCCCCAGCATTTT.

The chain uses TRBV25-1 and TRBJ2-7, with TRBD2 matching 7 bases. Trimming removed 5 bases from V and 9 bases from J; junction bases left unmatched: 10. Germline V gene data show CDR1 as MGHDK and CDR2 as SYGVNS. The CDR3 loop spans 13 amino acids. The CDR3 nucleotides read TGTGCCAGCAGTTTTCGAGGGGCGGGGGTGCAGTACTTC. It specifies CASSFRGAGVQYF.

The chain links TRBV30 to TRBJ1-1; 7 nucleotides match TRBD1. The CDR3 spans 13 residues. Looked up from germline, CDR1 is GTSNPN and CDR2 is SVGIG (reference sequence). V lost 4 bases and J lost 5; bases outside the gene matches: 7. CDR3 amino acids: CAWNRDRGTEAFF. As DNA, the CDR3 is TGTGCCTGGAACCGGGACAGAGGGACTGAAGCTTTCTTT.

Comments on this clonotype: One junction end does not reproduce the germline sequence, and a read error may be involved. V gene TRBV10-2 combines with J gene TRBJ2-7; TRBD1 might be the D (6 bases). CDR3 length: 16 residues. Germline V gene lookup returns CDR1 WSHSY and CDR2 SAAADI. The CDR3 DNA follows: TGTGCCAGCAGTTACTCTGGGGGCGGTAACTCCTACGAGCAGTACTTC. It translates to CASSYSGGGNSYEQYF.

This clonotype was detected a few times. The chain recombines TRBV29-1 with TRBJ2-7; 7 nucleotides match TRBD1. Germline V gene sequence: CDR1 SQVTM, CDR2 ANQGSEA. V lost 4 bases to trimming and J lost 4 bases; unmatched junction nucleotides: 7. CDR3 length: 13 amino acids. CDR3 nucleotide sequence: TGCAGCGTTGGGACAGGCCCCGTTTACGAGCAGTACTTC. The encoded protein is CSVGTGPVYEQYF.

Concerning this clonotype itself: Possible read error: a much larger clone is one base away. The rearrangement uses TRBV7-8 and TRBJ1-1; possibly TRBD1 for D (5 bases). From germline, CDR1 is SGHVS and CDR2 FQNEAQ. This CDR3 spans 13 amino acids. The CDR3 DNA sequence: TGTGCCAGCAGCGTCCCCGGGACGGCTGAAGCTTCCTTT. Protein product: CASSVPGTAEASF. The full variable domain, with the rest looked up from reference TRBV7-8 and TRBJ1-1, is GAGVSQSPRYKVAKRGQDVALRCDPISGHVSLFWYQQALGQGPEFLTYFQNEAQLDKSGLPSDRFFAERPEGSVSTLKIQRTQQEDSAVYLCASSVPGTAEASFGQGTRLTVV.

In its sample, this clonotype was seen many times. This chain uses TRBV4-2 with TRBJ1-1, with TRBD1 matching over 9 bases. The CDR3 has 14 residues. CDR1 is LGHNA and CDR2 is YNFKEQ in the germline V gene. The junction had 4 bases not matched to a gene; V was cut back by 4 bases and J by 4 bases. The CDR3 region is CASSRRDRATEAFF. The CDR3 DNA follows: TGTGCCAGCAGCCGAAGGGACAGGGCCACTGAAGCTTTCTTT.

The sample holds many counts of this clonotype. CDR3 in amino acids: CASSEQGGYGYTF. The CDR3 DNA follows: TGTGCCAGCAGTGAACAAGGGGGGTACGGCTACACCTTC. The J gene is TRBJ1-2, the V gene TRBV2, with D tentatively TRBD1 (6 bases). Germline values: CDR1 SNHLY, CDR2 FYNNEI. The CDR3 is 13 residues long. Trimming shortened V by 2 bases and J by 8 bases, and 12 bases separated the two germline ends.

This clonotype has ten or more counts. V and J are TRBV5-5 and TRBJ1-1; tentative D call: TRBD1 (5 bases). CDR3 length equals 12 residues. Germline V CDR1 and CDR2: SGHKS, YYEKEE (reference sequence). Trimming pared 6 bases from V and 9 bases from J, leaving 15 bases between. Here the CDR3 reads CASTNRGGQAFF. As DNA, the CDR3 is TGTGCCAGCACCAATAGGGGAGGGCAAGCTTTCTTT.

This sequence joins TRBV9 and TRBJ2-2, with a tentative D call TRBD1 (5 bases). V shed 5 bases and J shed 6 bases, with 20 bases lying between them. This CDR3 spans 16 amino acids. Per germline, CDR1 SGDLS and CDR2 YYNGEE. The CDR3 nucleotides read TGTGCCAGCAGTAGGGGCTCGGCCTCCTGGGCCGGGGAGCTGTTTTTT. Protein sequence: CASSRGSASWAGELFF.

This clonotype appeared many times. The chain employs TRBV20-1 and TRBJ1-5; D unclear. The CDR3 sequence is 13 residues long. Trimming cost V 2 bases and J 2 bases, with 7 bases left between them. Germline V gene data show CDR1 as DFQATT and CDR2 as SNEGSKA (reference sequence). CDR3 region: CSARTLGNQPQHF. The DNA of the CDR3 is TGCAGTGCTAGAACACTGGGCAATCAGCCCCAGCATTTT.

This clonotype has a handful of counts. The CDR3 nucleotides are TGTGCCACCAGTGATCCGACACACTCCTACGAGCAGTACTTC. Translation: CATSDPTHSYEQYF. The genes are TRBV24-1 and TRBJ2-7, with D unclear. V lost 3 bases and J 0 bases, leaving 8 bases between the germline ends. This CDR3 has 14 residues. Germline CDR1 KGHDR, CDR2 SFDVKD.

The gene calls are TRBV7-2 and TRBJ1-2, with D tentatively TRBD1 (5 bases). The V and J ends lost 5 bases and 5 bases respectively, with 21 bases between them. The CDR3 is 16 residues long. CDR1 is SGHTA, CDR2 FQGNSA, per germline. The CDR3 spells CASSQVDAREGYGYTF. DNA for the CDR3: TGTGCCAGCAGCCAAGTGGATGCCAGGGAAGGGTATGGCTACACCTTC.

The DNA for the CDR3 is TGTGCCAGGGGAACAACCTACGAGCAGTACTTC. It encodes CARGTTYEQYF. V usage is TRBV7-9 and J usage is TRBJ2-7; no reliable D call. The V gene lost 9 bases and the J gene lost 2 bases, with 8 bases spanning the gap. This CDR3 is built from 11 residues. Germline loops: CDR1 SEHNR, CDR2 FQNEAQ (reference sequence).

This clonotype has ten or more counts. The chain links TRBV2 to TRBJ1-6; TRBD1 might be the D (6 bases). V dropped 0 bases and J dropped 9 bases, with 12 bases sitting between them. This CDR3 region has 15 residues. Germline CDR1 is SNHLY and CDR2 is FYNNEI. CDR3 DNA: TGTGCCAGCAGTGAAGCGCGCAGGGGAGTTTCACCCCTCCACTTT. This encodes CASSEARRGVSPLHF.

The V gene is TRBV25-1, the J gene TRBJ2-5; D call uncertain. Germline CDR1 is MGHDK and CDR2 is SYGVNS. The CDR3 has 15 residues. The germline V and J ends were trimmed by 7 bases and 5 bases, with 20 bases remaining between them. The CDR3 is CASKPLEAQRETQYF. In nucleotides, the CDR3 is TGTGCCAGCAAGCCATTAGAGGCTCAGAGGGAGACCCAGTACTTC.

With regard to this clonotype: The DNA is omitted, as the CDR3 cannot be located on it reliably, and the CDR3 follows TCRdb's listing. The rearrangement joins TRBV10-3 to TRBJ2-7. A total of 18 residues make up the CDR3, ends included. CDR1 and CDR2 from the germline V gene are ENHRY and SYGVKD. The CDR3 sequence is CASSIYLCSVVGVHEQYF.

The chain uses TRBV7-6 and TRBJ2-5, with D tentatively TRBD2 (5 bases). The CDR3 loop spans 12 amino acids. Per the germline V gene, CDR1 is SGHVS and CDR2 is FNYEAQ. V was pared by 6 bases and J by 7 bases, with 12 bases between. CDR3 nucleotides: TGTGCCAGCAGACCCGTAAGCGGGACCCAGTACTTC. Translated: CASRPVSGTQYF.

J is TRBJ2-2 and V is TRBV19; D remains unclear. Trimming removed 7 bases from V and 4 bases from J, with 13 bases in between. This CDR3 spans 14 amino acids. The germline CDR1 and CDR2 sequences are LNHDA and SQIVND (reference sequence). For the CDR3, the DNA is TGTGCCAGTAAAGTTGAGCGAAGCACCGGGGAGCTGTTTTTT. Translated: CASKVERSTGELFF.

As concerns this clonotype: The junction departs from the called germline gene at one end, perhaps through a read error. CDR3 loop: CANSQGSTNYDYTF. As DNA, the CDR3 is TGCGCCAACAGCCAAGGCAGTACCAACTATGACTACACCTTC. The chain has TRBV4-3 and TRBJ1-2; D gene ambiguous. Germline V gene sequence: CDR1 LGHNA, CDR2 YSLEER. The CDR3 covers 14 residues.

The CDR3 DNA reads as TGTGCCAGCAGCTTAACAACGGGTTTATCCGGGGAGCTGTTTTTT. It codes for CASSLTTGLSGELFF. This chain uses TRBV7-3 with TRBJ2-2, with no clear D. The CDR3 covers 15 residues. V was trimmed by 0 bases and J by 6 bases, leaving 11 bases between them. In germline, CDR1 is SGHTA, CDR2 FQGTGA. Supplemented by reference TRBV7-3 and TRBJ2-2, the full variable domain reads GAGVSQTPSNKVTEKGKYVELRCDPISGHTALYWYRQSLGQGPEFLIYFQGTGAADDSGLPNDRFFAVRPEGSVSTLKIQRTERGDSAVYLCASSLTTGLSGELFFGEGSRLTVL.

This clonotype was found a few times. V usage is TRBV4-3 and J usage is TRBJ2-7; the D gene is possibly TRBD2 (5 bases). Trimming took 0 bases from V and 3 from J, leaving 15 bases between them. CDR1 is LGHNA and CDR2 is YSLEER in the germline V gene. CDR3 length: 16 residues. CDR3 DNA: TGCGCCAGCAGCCAAGATTACGCGGCTAGCAGCTACGAGCAGTACTTC. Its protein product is CASSQDYAASSYEQYF.

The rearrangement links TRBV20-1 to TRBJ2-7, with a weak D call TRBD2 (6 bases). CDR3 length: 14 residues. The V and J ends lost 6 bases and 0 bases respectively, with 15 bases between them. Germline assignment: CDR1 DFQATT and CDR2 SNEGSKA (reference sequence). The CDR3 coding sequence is TGCAGTGCCGCGGCGGGGTCCTTCTCCTACGAGCAGTACTTC. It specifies CSAAAGSFSYEQYF.

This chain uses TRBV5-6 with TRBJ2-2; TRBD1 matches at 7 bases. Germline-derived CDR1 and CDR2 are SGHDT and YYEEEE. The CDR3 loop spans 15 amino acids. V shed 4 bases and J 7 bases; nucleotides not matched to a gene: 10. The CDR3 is CASSTDRAYVGELFF. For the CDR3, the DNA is TGTGCCAGCAGCACAGACAGGGCGTACGTCGGGGAGCTGTTTTTT.

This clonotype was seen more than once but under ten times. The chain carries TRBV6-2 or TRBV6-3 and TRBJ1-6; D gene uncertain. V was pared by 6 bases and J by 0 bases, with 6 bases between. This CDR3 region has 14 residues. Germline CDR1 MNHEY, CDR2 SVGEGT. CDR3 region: CASRKSSYNSPLHF. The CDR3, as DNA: TGTGCCAGCAGGAAAAGCTCCTATAATTCACCCCTCCACTTT.

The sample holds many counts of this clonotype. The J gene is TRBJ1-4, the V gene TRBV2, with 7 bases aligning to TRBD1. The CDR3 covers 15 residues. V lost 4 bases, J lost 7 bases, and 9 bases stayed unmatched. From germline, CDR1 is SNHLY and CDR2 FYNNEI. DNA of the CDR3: TGTGCCAGCAGTGCCCGACAGGGCGGCAGTGAAAAACTGTTTTTT. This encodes CASSARQGGSEKLFF.